This TCR beta chain was retrieved from a study of T-cell reconstitution after alpha-beta-depleted transplantation in children. TCRbeta library construction was performed incorporating unique molecular identifiers. TCRdb re-analysed the PCR reads in MiXCR, keeping a single row per CDR3 protein. The sample yields about 980,000 distinct CDR3 sequences, about 26% seen once. J was trimmed by 8 bases and V by 11 bases; bases with no gene match: 2. The length of the CDR3 is 11 residues. The rearrangement joins TRBV12-3 or TRBV12-4 to TRBJ2-3; the match to TRBD2 covers 12 bases. The clonotype originates from a boy younger than two who had a stem cell transplant for SCID, so the T cells may come from the graft donor. The sample consisted of PBMCs, mostly from graft donor cells, taken 360 days after TCRalphabeta/CD19-depleted stem cell transplant. CDR3 amino acids: CASLAGGTQYF. The CDR3 bases are TGTGCCTCACTAGCGGGGGGTACGCAGTATTTT.